The present TCR beta chain was sequenced within a study of CD8+CD57+ T cells in acquired aplastic anemia. Study-level information: DNA per sorted CD4+ or CD8+ sample ranged about 0.2 to 30 ug, averaging roughly 3.2 ug.

The CDR3 totals 20 residues. The germline gives CDR1 PRHDT, CDR2 FYEKMQ (reference sequence). V lost 4 bases to trimming and J lost 4 bases; unmatched junction nucleotides: 24. Investigators profiled TCR beta VDJ and CDR3 from genomic DNA template. TCRdb reprocessed the reads with MiXCR, giving one entry per CDR3 protein. The sample has 450,000 to 550,000 distinct CDR3 sequences; roughly 34% are singletons. An expansion of CD8+CD57+ cells by flow cytometry had been shown in patients chosen for sequencing. In all patients, the disease was severe acquired aplastic anemia. Blood samples were obtained from patients who had received no prior therapy.

Sequenced: sorted CD4+, CD8+, or CD8+CD57+ T cells (not recorded which) from PBMCs. The sequence derives from a human donor with aplastic anemia. This chain joins TRBV13 and TRBJ1-2, with 7 bases fitting TRBD1. The CDR3 loop is CASSSMWLDRELTTFYGYTF. CDR3 nucleotide sequence: TGTGCCAGCAGCTCGATGTGGTTAGACAGGGAGTTAACCACTTTCTATGGCTACACCTTC.